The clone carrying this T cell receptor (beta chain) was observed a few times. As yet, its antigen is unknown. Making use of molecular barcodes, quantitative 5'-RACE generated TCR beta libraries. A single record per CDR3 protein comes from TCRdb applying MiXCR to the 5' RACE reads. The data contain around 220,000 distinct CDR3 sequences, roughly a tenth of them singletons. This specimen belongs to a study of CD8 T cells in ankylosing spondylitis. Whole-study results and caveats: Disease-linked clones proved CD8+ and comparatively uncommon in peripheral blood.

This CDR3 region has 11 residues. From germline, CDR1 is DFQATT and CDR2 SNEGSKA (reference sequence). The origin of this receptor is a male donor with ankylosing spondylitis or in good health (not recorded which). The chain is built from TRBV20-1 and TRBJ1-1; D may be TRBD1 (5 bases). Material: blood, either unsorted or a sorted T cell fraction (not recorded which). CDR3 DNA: TGCACCAACGGCGGGGCCCACGAAGCTTTCTTT. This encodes CTNGGAHEAFF.